This is a list of T cell receptor beta chains from one sample in a study of T cell responses to AZD1222 COVID-19 vaccine. The assay was immunoSEQ multiplex PCR, and TCRdb's table has in-frame clones only and misses some. The sample holds some 140,000 clones, about 93% seen once. The material sequenced was peripheral blood, taken on day 0 of AZD1222 vaccination. These receptors originate from an adult in good health. Both conserved end residues are part of each CDR3. D genes are given only for firm matches. Size is stated for part of the rows, as once, few or many counts, or as a class when the clone is expanded.

J: TRBJ1-1; V: TRBV27; size: -; D: TRBD1; CDR3: CASSSRRTGGNTEAFF; DNA: TGTGCCAGCAGTTCCCGTCGGACAGGGGGCAACACTGAAGCTTTCTTT
J: TRBJ1-6; V: TRBV13; size: once; D: -; CDR3: CASSQGILNSPLHF; DNA: TGTGCCAGCAGCCAGGGGATATTAAACTCACCCCTCCACTTT
J: TRBJ1-3; V: TRBV6-6; size: -; D: -; CDR3: CASSLLGNPGNTIYF; DNA: TGTGCCAGCAGTTTGCTGGGGAATCCTGGAAACACCATATATTTT
J: TRBJ1-1; V: TRBV18; size: -; D: TRBD1; CDR3: CASSYGQGRMNTEAFF; DNA: TGTGCCAGCTCATACGGACAGGGCCGTATGAACACTGAAGCTTTCTTT
J: TRBJ2-5; V: TRBV7-4; size: -; D: TRBD1; CDR3: CASSLGGWTGTEETQYF; DNA: TGTGCCAGCAGCTTAGGGGGATGGACAGGGACAGAAGAGACCCAGTACTTC
J: TRBJ2-2; V: TRBV4-1; size: once; D: TRBD1; CDR3: CASSSLSGQGADKYTGELFF; DNA: TGCGCCAGCAGCTCCCTTTCGGGACAGGGGGCGGATAAATACACCGGGGAGCTGTTTTTT
J: TRBJ2-7; V: TRBV5-1; size: -; D: TRBD1; CDR3: CASSRGTGSYEQYF; DNA: TGCGCCAGCAGCAGGGGGACAGGGTCCTACGAGCAGTACTTC
J: TRBJ1-1; V: TRBV7-8; size: -; D: -; CDR3: CASSSTLNTEAFF; DNA: TGTGCCAGCAGCTCCACCCTGAACACTGAAGCTTTCTTT
J: TRBJ1-5; V: TRBV19; size: once; D: -; CDR3: CASSIWVNQPQHF; DNA: TGTGCCAGTAGTATCTGGGTGAATCAGCCCCAGCATTTT
J: TRBJ1-2; V: TRBV3-1/TRBV3-2; size: few; D: -; CDR3: CASSQRVRTDYGYTF; DNA: TGTGCCAGCAGCCAGCGTGTAAGGACGGACTATGGCTACACCTTC
J: TRBJ1-1; V: TRBV19; size: once; D: -; CDR3: CASRQPQGTGTEAFF; DNA: TGTGCCAGTAGACAACCTCAGGGTACCGGCACTGAAGCTTTCTTT
J: TRBJ2-5; V: TRBV7-2; size: -; D: -; CDR3: CASSLRGTIQETQYF; DNA: TGTGCCAGCAGCTTAAGAGGAACAATCCAAGAGACCCAGTACTTC
J: TRBJ1-2; V: TRBV13; size: -; D: -; CDR3: CASRWKGSSGYGYTF; DNA: TGTGCCAGCCGCTGGAAAGGTTCATCTGGCTATGGCTACACCTTC
J: TRBJ1-1; V: TRBV6-5; size: -; D: -; CDR3: CASSYSYRDTEAFF; DNA: TGTGCCAGCAGTTACTCCTACAGAGACACAGAAGCTTTCTTT
J: TRBJ2-7; V: TRBV29-1; size: -; D: TRBD1; CDR3: CSVDRTGGDEQYF; DNA: TGCAGCGTTGATCGGACAGGGGGCGATGAGCAGTACTTC
J: TRBJ1-2; V: TRBV2; size: -; D: TRBD1; CDR3: CASRIQGAHGYTF; DNA: TGTGCCAGCAGGATACAGGGGGCCCATGGCTACACCTTC
J: TRBJ1-1; V: TRBV6-6; size: -; D: TRBD1; CDR3: CASRQTGAGWTEAFF; DNA: TGTGCCAGCAGGCAAACAGGGGCGGGGTGGACTGAAGCTTTCTTT
J: TRBJ1-4; V: TRBV30; size: -; D: -; CDR3: CAWRTADNEKLFF; DNA: TGTGCCTGGAGGACAGCGGACAATGAAAAACTGTTTTTT
J: TRBJ2-1; V: TRBV5-5; size: once; D: TRBD1; CDR3: CASSKGTGGNNEQFF; DNA: TGTGCCAGCAGCAAGGGGACAGGGGGCAACAATGAGCAGTTCTTC
J: TRBJ1-1; V: TRBV30; size: once; D: -; CDR3: CAWSLTGNTEAFF; DNA: TGTGCCTGGAGTCTGACAGGGAACACTGAAGCTTTCTTT
J: TRBJ1-2; V: TRBV10-3; size: -; D: -; CDR3: CAIRASGQNYGYTF; DNA: TGTGCCATCAGGGCCTCAGGGCAGAACTATGGCTACACCTTC
J: TRBJ1-6; V: TRBV2; size: -; D: -; CDR3: CASSERSSSYNSPLHF; DNA: TGTGCCAGCAGTGAAAGGAGCAGCTCCTATAATTCACCCCTCCACTTT
J: TRBJ2-4; V: TRBV29-1; size: -; D: -; CDR3: CSVEGVLAKNIQYF; DNA: TGCAGCGTTGAGGGGGTACTAGCCAAAAACATTCAGTACTTC
J: TRBJ1-2; V: TRBV12-3/TRBV12-4; size: -; D: -; CDR3: CASSFGNYGYTF; DNA: TGTGCCAGCAGTTTTGGAAACTATGGCTACACCTTC
J: TRBJ2-3; V: TRBV6-4; size: -; D: -; CDR3: CASRAQGGADTQYF; DNA: TGTGCCAGCAGGGCGCAGGGGGGGGCAGATACGCAGTATTTT
J: TRBJ1-1; V: TRBV12-3/TRBV12-4; size: -; D: -; CDR3: CASRTDKVAEAFF; DNA: TGTGCCAGCAGGACCGACAAGGTCGCTGAAGCTTTCTTT
J: TRBJ1-1; V: TRBV5-8; size: once; D: -; CDR3: CASSLIPPQGNTEAFF; DNA: TGTGCCAGCAGCTTGATTCCCCCACAGGGGAACACTGAAGCTTTCTTT
J: TRBJ2-2; V: TRBV7-8; size: -; D: TRBD1; CDR3: CASSLSRDRGLLTGELFF; DNA: TGTGCCAGCAGCTTATCGAGGGACAGGGGGCTTCTCACCGGGGAGCTGTTTTTT
J: TRBJ1-1; V: TRBV5-6; size: -; D: TRBD1; CDR3: CASSATGGTEAFF; DNA: TGTGCCAGCAGCGCAACAGGGGGCACTGAAGCTTTCTTT
J: TRBJ2-1; V: TRBV6-1; size: -; D: -; CDR3: CASRVAVSYNEQFF; DNA: TGTGCCAGCCGAGTAGCGGTTTCCTACAATGAGCAGTTCTTC
J: TRBJ1-1; V: TRBV4-1; size: -; D: -; CDR3: CASSQDRGTEAFF; DNA: TGCGCCAGCAGCCAAGATCGTGGAACAGAAGCTTTCTTT
J: TRBJ1-1; V: TRBV5-1; size: -; D: -; CDR3: CASSLNDGEAFF; DNA: TGCGCCAGCAGCTTGAATGATGGTGAAGCTTTCTTT
J: TRBJ1-2; V: TRBV7-3; size: few; D: -; CDR3: CASSQGGTDDYGYTF; DNA: TGTGCCAGCAGCCAAGGGGGGACTGACGACTATGGCTACACCTTC
J: TRBJ1-1; V: TRBV12-3/TRBV12-4; size: -; D: TRBD1; CDR3: CASSLGTGTEAFF; DNA: TGTGCCAGCAGTCTGGGGACAGGGACTGAAGCTTTCTTT
J: TRBJ2-3; V: TRBV7-6; size: -; D: TRBD1; CDR3: CASSPRDRWADTQYF; DNA: TGTGCCAGCAGCCCCCGGGACAGATGGGCAGATACGCAGTATTTT
J: TRBJ1-4; V: TRBV15; size: -; D: -; CDR3: CATSFPGKGLPEKLFF; DNA: TGTGCCACCAGCTTCCCAGGAAAGGGGCTTCCAGAAAAACTGTTTTTT
J: TRBJ2-5; V: TRBV12-3/TRBV12-4; size: -; D: TRBD1; CDR3: CASSPDREETQYF; DNA: TGTGCCAGCAGTCCAGACAGGGAAGAGACCCAGTACTTC
J: TRBJ2-7; V: TRBV5-5; size: -; D: TRBD1; CDR3: CASSLGFPNRGQYEQYF; DNA: TGTGCCAGCAGCTTGGGTTTTCCAAACAGGGGGCAATACGAGCAGTACTTC
J: TRBJ1-2; V: TRBV3-1/TRBV3-2; size: -; D: TRBD1; CDR3: CASSHSDRADGYTF; DNA: TGTGCCAGCAGCCACTCTGACAGGGCGGATGGCTACACCTTC
J: TRBJ1-1; V: TRBV7-2; size: -; D: -; CDR3: CASSPQWGGLQTEAFF; DNA: TGTGCCAGCAGCCCCCAATGGGGAGGGCTACAGACTGAAGCTTTCTTT
J: TRBJ2-5; V: TRBV27; size: -; D: -; CDR3: CASSSLREPPGTQYF; DNA: TGTGCCAGCAGTTCCCTCCGGGAACCCCCCGGGACCCAGTACTTC
J: TRBJ1-1; V: TRBV2; size: -; D: TRBD1; CDR3: CASRWDRGAEAFF; DNA: TGTGCCAGCAGATGGGACAGAGGGGCTGAAGCTTTCTTT
J: TRBJ1-1; V: TRBV19; size: -; D: -; CDR3: CASREGGFNTEAFF; DNA: TGTGCCTCGAGAGAGGGGGGGTTCAACACTGAAGCTTTCTTT
J: TRBJ1-2; V: TRBV3-1/TRBV3-2; size: -; D: -; CDR3: CASSQDNSGYTF; DNA: TGTGCCAGCAGCCAAGATAATTCTGGCTACACCTTC
J: TRBJ1-1; V: TRBV6-1; size: -; D: TRBD1; CDR3: CASSEAETGGSEAFF; DNA: TGTGCCAGCAGTGAAGCTGAGACAGGGGGATCAGAAGCTTTCTTT
J: TRBJ1-4; V: TRBV14; size: -; D: -; CDR3: CASSQDLNEKLFF; DNA: TGTGCCAGCAGTCAGGACCTTAATGAAAAACTGTTTTTT
J: TRBJ1-1; V: TRBV9; size: -; D: TRBD1; CDR3: CASSLGQLNTEAFF; DNA: TGTGCCAGCAGCCTGGGACAGTTGAACACTGAAGCTTTCTTT
J: TRBJ1-3; V: TRBV6-5; size: -; D: -; CDR3: CASSYSRGYSGNTIYF; DNA: TGTGCCAGCAGTTACTCGAGGGGCTACTCTGGAAACACCATATATTTT
J: TRBJ2-7; V: TRBV3-1/TRBV3-2; size: -; D: -; CDR3: CATEGDSYEQYF; DNA: TGTGCAACCGAGGGGGACTCCTACGAGCAGTACTTC
J: TRBJ2-5; V: TRBV2; size: few; D: -; CDR3: CASRGEGPETQYF; DNA: TGTGCCAGCAGGGGAGAGGGTCCGGAGACCCAGTACTTC
J: TRBJ2-1; V: TRBV5-1; size: -; D: -; CDR3: CASSLGRRSYNEQFF; DNA: TGCGCCAGCAGCTTGGGAAGACGCTCCTACAATGAGCAGTTCTTC
J: TRBJ1-1; V: TRBV11-2; size: -; D: -; CDR3: CASSRQENTEAFF; DNA: TGTGCCAGCAGCAGACAGGAAAACACTGAAGCTTTCTTT
J: TRBJ2-1; V: TRBV19; size: -; D: TRBD2; CDR3: CASSTSGVSNEQFF; DNA: TGTGCCAGTAGCACTAGCGGGGTGAGCAATGAGCAGTTCTTC
J: TRBJ2-2; V: TRBV7-6; size: -; D: -; CDR3: CASSSWDKAFTGELFF; DNA: TGTGCCAGCAGCTCTTGGGATAAGGCTTTCACCGGGGAGCTGTTTTTT
J: TRBJ1-2; V: TRBV7-9; size: -; D: -; CDR3: CASTTMGGYGYTF; DNA: TGTGCCAGCACCACAATGGGCGGCTATGGCTACACCTTC
J: TRBJ2-7; V: TRBV3-1/TRBV3-2; size: -; D: -; CDR3: CASSRHGPHREQYF; DNA: TGTGCCAGCAGCCGCCATGGGCCCCACCGCGAGCAGTACTTC
J: TRBJ1-2; V: TRBV6-6; size: -; D: -; CDR3: CASSNNRDMGNTF; DNA: TGTGCCAGCAGTAATAACAGGGACATGGGAAACACCTTC